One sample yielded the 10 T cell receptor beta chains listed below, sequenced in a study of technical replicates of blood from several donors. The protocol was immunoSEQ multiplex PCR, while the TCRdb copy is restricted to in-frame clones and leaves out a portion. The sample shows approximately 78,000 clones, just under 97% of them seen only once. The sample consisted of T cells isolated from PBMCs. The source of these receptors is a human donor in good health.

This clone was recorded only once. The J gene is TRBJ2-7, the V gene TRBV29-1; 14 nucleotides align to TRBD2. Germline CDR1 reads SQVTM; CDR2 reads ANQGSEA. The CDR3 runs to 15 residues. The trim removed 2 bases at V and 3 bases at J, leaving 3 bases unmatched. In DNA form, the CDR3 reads TGCAGCGTTGAATGGGGGACTAGCGGGAGCTACGAGCAGTACTTC. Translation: CSVEWGTSGSYEQYF.

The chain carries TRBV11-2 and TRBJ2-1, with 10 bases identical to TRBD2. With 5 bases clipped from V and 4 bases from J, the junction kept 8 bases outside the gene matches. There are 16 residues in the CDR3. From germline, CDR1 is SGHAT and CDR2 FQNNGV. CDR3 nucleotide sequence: TGTGCCAGCAGCCATGCACGGACTAGCGGATACAATGAGCAGTTCTTC. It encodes CASSHARTSGYNEQFF.

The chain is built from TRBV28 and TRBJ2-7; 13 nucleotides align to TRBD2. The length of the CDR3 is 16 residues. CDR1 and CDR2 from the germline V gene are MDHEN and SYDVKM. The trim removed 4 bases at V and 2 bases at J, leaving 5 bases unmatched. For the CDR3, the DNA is TGTGCCAGCAGTTCCGATGGGACTAGCGGGGCCTACGAGCAGTACTTC. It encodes CASSSDGTSGAYEQYF. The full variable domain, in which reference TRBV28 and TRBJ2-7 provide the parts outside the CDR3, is DVKVTQSSRYLVKRTGEKVFLECVQDMDHENMFWYRQDPGLGLRLIYFSYDVKMKEKGDIPEGYSVSREKKERFSLILESASTNQTSMYLCASSSDGTSGAYEQYFGPGTRLTVT.

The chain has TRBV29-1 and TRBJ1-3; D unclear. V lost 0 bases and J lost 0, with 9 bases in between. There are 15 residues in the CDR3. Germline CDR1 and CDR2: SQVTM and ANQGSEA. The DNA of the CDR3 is TGCAGCGTTGAAGAGGCCCGCCACTCTGGAAACACCATATATTTT. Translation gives CSVEEARHSGNTIYF.

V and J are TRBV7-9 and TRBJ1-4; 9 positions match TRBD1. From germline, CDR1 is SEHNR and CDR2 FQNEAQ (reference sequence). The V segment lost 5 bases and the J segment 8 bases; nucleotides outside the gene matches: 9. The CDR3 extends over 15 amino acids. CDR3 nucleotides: TGTGCCAGCAGCCCTCCGGGACAGGGAAACGAAAAACTGTTTTTT. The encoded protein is CASSPPGQGNEKLFF.

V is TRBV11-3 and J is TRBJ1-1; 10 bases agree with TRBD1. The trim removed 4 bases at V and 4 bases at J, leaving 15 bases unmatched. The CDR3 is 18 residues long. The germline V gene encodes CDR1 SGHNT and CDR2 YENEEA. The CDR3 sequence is CASSSNPGTGVGITEAFF. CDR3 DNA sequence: TGTGCCAGCAGCTCCAATCCCGGGACAGGGGTCGGAATCACTGAAGCTTTCTTT.

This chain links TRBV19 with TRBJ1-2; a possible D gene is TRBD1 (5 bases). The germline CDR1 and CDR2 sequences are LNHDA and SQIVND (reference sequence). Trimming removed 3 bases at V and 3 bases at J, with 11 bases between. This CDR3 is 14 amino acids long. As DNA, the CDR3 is TGTGCCAGTAGTATTGTGGGGGGTGACTATGGCTACACCTTC. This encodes CASSIVGGDYGYTF.

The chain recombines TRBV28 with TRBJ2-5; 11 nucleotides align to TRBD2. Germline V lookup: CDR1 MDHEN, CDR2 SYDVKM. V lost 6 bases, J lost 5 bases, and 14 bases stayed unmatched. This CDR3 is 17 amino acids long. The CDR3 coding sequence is TGTGCCAGCAGCGAGGGGATAGCGGGAGGGCCTGGGGAGACCCAGTACTTC. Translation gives CASSEGIAGGPGETQYF. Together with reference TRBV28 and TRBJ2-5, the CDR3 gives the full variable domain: DVKVTQSSRYLVKRTGEKVFLECVQDMDHENMFWYRQDPGLGLRLIYFSYDVKMKEKGDIPEGYSVSREKKERFSLILESASTNQTSMYLCASSEGIAGGPGETQYFGPGTRLLVL.

The CDR3, as DNA: TGTGCCAGCTCACAAGAGAGCGGGGCCTCCTACAATGAGCAGTTCTTC. Its translation is CASSQESGASYNEQFF. The chain recombines TRBV18 with TRBJ2-1; 7 bases align to TRBD2. V lost 4 bases, J lost 0 bases, and 6 bases stayed unmatched. CDR1 KGHSH and CDR2 LQKENI come from the germline V gene. This CDR3 comprises 16 residues.

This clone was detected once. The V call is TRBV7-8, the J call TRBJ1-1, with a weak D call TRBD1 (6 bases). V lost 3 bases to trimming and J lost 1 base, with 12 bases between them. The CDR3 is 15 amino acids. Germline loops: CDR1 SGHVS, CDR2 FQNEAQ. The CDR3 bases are TGTGCCAGCAGCTTTAGGGGGGGGCCGAACACTGAAGCTTTCTTT. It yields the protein CASSFRGGPNTEAFF. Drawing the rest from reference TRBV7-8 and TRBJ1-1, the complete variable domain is GAGVSQSPRYKVAKRGQDVALRCDPISGHVSLFWYQQALGQGPEFLTYFQNEAQLDKSGLPSDRFFAERPEGSVSTLKIQRTQQEDSAVYLCASSFRGGPNTEAFFGQGTRLTVV.